This TCR beta chain stems from a study of T cell clonality in common variable immunodeficiency. Study-wide points: CVID subjects showed higher TCRbeta clonality than healthy controls. Shared TCRbeta clones were fewer between CVID subjects than controls.

This clone was counted between two and nine times. The antigen is not known. The CDR3 end is not reached by the read, which stops 3 residues before it; the germline J gene fills it in. The CDR3 loop spans 17 amino acids. V was shortened by 4 bases and J by 3 bases, with 22 bases between the two germline ends. The germline CDR1 and CDR2 sequences are LNHDA and SQIVND (reference sequence). This table comes from immunoSEQ multiplex PCR, and its TCRdb copy is limited to in-frame clones, with some not included. Recorded here are about 47,000 clones, none singletons. What was sequenced was peripheral blood mononuclear cells. V is TRBV19 and J is TRBJ2-7; D may be TRBD2 (6 bases). This receptor was obtained from a person aged 18-69 years in good health. The part of the CDR3 DNA that was read is TGTGCCAGTAGTACCGCCGGGGGTGGGGTCATACACTACGAG. It translates to CASSTAGGGVIHYE. The CDR3 in its entirety is CASSTAGGGVIHYEQYF.